The present T cell receptor beta chain was sequenced within a study of radiotherapy plus CTLA-4 blockade in lung cancer. Study-wide results and caveats: Radiotherapy plus ipilimumab was followed by expansion in blood of tumor-derived TCR clones.

Points on this clone: Its target is not known.

Profiled with immunoSEQ multiplex PCR; TCRdb holds only in-frame clones, not every one. Of around 110,000 clones in the sample, 81% are singletons; the top ten hold 3.3%. The sequenced sample was peripheral blood, obtained from a patient treated with radiotherapy plus ipilimumab. The receptor was derived from a human donor with non-small cell lung cancer that progressed on radiotherapy plus ipilimumab. Some clones in this sample may be carry-over from other donors' samples.

CDR3 coding DNA: TGTGCCTGGAGTCCCGGGACAGGGGCTGAAGCTTTCTTT. Residues: CAWSPGTGAEAFF. The rearrangement uses TRBV30 and TRBJ1-1, with 10 positions matching TRBD1. The germline CDR1 and CDR2 sequences are GTSNPN and SVGIG (reference sequence). V lost 2 bases, J lost 6 bases, and 3 bases stayed unmatched. The CDR3 totals 13 residues.